These T cell receptor beta chains were read from a single sample in a study of Graves' ophthalmopathy and Graves' hyperthyroidism. One entry per CDR3 protein results from TCRdb running MiXCR on the multiplex PCR reads. The sample includes about 620,000 distinct CDR3 sequences, approximately 21% of them seen just once. The sequencing sample was made of peripheral blood. The origin of the receptors is a woman under 30 with stable Graves' hyperthyroidism. Some clones in this sample may be carry-over from other donors' samples. CDR3s include the opening cysteine and the closing phenylalanine or tryptophan. Fields, in order: D gene, V gene, clone size, J gene, CDR3 protein, CDR3 DNA. The D gene is left open where the match is weak. Clone size is stated in some rows and not others, as once, few, many or a class when expanded.

>TRBD1|TRBV7-2|-|TRBJ2-4
CASSLIQGDIQYF
TGTGCCAGCAGCCTGATACAGGGGGACATTCAGTACTTC
>TRBD1|TRBV29-1|many|TRBJ1-1
CSVRGQGFTEAFF
TGCAGCGTCAGAGGACAGGGATTCACTGAAGCTTTCTTT
>-|TRBV30|-|TRBJ1-5
CAWSYRDHQPQHF
TGTGCCTGGAGTTACAGGGACCATCAGCCCCAGCATTTT
>-|TRBV27|many|TRBJ2-7
CASSWAPAGSYEQYF
TGTGCCAGCAGTTGGGCCCCCGCAGGCTCCTACGAGCAGTACTTC
>TRBD2|TRBV29-1|-|TRBJ2-3
CSVAFFRREASTDTQYF
TGCAGCGTTGCGTTTTTTCGGCGGGAGGCTAGCACAGATACGCAGTATTTT
>TRBD1|TRBV5-1|-|TRBJ1-2
CASSMGQTYGYTF
TGCGCCAGCAGCATGGGACAGACCTATGGCTACACCTTC
>-|TRBV7-9|few|TRBJ2-5
CASSLAPVQETQYF
TGTGCCAGCAGCCTAGCCCCGGTCCAAGAGACCCAGTACTTC
>TRBD1|TRBV29-1|many|TRBJ2-5
CSVTGQGPSVQETQYF
TGCAGCGTGACGGGACAGGGGCCATCTGTTCAAGAGACCCAGTACTTC
>-|TRBV3-1|-|TRBJ2-5
CASSQGLMTQYF
TGTGCCAGCAGCCAGGGACTCATGACCCAGTACTTC
>-|TRBV15|many|TRBJ2-2
CATSRDRGTPFAGELFF
TGTGCCACCAGCAGAGATCGGGGGACTCCCTTCGCCGGGGAGCTGTTTTTT
>-|TRBV6-5|many|TRBJ1-1
CASSYQGVGFF
TGTGCCAGCAGTTATCAGGGAGTTGGTTTCTTT
>TRBD1|TRBV29-1|many|TRBJ1-1
CSVDNGRGTEAFF
TGCAGCGTTGATAACGGCAGGGGGACTGAAGCTTTCTTT
>TRBD2|TRBV28|many|TRBJ2-5
CASTIGVAGAQGETQYF
TGTGCCAGCACTATAGGGGTAGCGGGGGCCCAGGGAGAGACCCAGTACTTC
>TRBD2|TRBV30|many|TRBJ2-7
CAWRPPSGRAGEQYF
TGTGCCTGGAGACCCCCTAGCGGGAGGGCCGGCGAGCAGTACTTC
>-|TRBV12-3/TRBV12-4|many|TRBJ1-5
CASSLVSLFSNQPQHF
TGTGCCAGCAGTTTGGTATCCCTTTTTAGCAATCAGCCCCAGCATTTT
>-|TRBV19|many|TRBJ2-5
CASSIRPGLGGETQYF
TGTGCCAGTAGTATTCGCCCGGGACTCGGAGGGGAGACCCAGTACTTC
>-|TRBV5-1|few|TRBJ2-5
CASSRDGGTQETQYF
TGCGCCAGCAGCCGCGATGGGGGGACACAAGAGACCCAGTACTTC
>TRBD1|TRBV6-1|many|TRBJ2-7
CASSRRQGAYEQYF
TGTGCCAGCAGCCGACGACAGGGGGCCTACGAGCAGTACTTC
>TRBD1|TRBV6-2/TRBV6-3|-|TRBJ1-5
CASSRSGTGYNSNQPQHF
TGTGCCAGCAGTAGATCCGGGACAGGCTATAATAGCAATCAGCCCCAGCATTTT
>-|TRBV12-3/TRBV12-4|many|TRBJ1-5
CASARTTANQPQHF
TGTGCCAGCGCCAGGACGACAGCGAATCAGCCCCAGCATTTT
>TRBD1|TRBV2|once|TRBJ1-1
CASKAGGAYTEAFF
TGTGCCAGCAAGGCAGGGGGCGCGTACACTGAAGCTTTCTTT
>-|TRBV6-1|many|TRBJ2-5
CASGSRQATQYF
TGTGCCAGCGGATCCCGGCAGGCTACCCAGTACTTC
>-|TRBV2|many|TRBJ1-1
CASSLRVSTEAFF
TGTGCCAGCAGCTTGCGGGTTTCCACTGAAGCTTTCTTT
>-|TRBV24-1|-|TRBJ2-2
CATSDPSDAGELFF
TGTGCCACCAGTGATCCCTCGGATGCCGGGGAGCTGTTTTTT
>-|TRBV6-2/TRBV6-3|-|TRBJ2-7
CASSYPPGSISYEQYF
TGTGCCAGCAGTTACCCTCCGGGGAGCATCTCCTACGAGCAGTACTTC
>TRBD2|TRBV7-9|-|TRBJ2-5
CASSFGTSAQGTQYF
TGTGCCAGCAGCTTTGGGACTAGCGCTCAAGGGACCCAGTACTTC
>-|TRBV19|many|TRBJ2-5
CASSFTQETQYF
TGTGCCAGTAGTTTCACCCAAGAGACCCAGTACTTC
>-|TRBV10-1|-|TRBJ2-7
CASSGGDPLMCEQYF
TGCGCCAGCAGTGGGGGGGACCCTTTGATGTGCGAGCAGTACTTC
>-|TRBV12-5|-|TRBJ1-1
CASGPPEGLNTEAFF
TGTGCTAGTGGTCCACCTGAGGGTTTGAACACTGAAGCTTTCTTT
>-|TRBV29-1|many|TRBJ1-2
CSVGGENYGYTF
TGCAGCGTTGGGGGGGAGAACTATGGCTACACCTTC
>-|TRBV6-5|-|TRBJ1-2
CASSYSYGRGYTF
TGTGCCAGCAGTTACTCATACGGGAGAGGCTACACCTTC
>-|TRBV2|many|TRBJ2-2
CASSDRRGRNTGELFF
TGTGCCAGCAGTGACCGGCGGGGGCGGAACACCGGGGAGCTGTTTTTT
>-|TRBV7-9|many|TRBJ1-1
CASSLIPGGEAFF
TGTGCCAGCAGCTTGATACCGGGGGGTGAAGCTTTCTTT
>TRBD2|TRBV11-2|many|TRBJ2-4
CASSFSGGGNIQYF
TGTGCCAGCAGCTTCAGCGGGGGGGGGAACATTCAGTACTTC
>-|TRBV3-1|few|TRBJ1-1
CASSGSTNTEAFF
TGTGCCAGCAGCGGGAGCACCAACACTGAAGCTTTCTTT
>-|TRBV11-2|many|TRBJ1-2
CASSRGAGAPNYGYTF
TGTGCCAGCAGCCGAGGGGCAGGGGCGCCTAACTATGGCTACACCTTC
>-|TRBV20-1|many|TRBJ1-1
CSARPYRKGPEDTEAFF
TGCAGTGCTAGACCCTATAGAAAGGGCCCCGAGGACACTGAAGCTTTCTTT
>-|TRBV6-1|few|TRBJ1-2
CASSEGGSHGYTF
TGTGCCAGCAGTGAAGGAGGGTCCCATGGCTACACCTTC
>TRBD1|TRBV29-1|many|TRBJ2-7
CSVEDGTGSYEQYF
TGCAGCGTTGAAGATGGGACAGGGTCTTACGAGCAGTACTTC
>TRBD1|TRBV20-1|many|TRBJ1-6
CSARDYRGSLNSPLHF
TGCAGTGCTAGAGACTACAGGGGAAGCCTAAATTCACCCCTCCACTTT
>-|TRBV12-3/TRBV12-4|many|TRBJ1-1
CASRATGQNTEAFF
TGTGCCAGCAGGGCGACAGGACAGAACACTGAAGCTTTCTTT
>TRBD2|TRBV6-2/TRBV6-3|-|TRBJ2-5
CASSYIASGQETQYF
TGTGCCAGCAGTTACATTGCTAGCGGACAAGAGACCCAGTACTTC
>-|TRBV4-2|-|TRBJ2-5
CASSQERWDSQSRETQYF
TGTGCCAGCAGCCAAGAGCGGTGGGACTCACAGTCTCGCGAGACCCAGTACTTC
>-|TRBV6-2/TRBV6-3|many|TRBJ1-5
CASSYSGVSNQPQHF
TGTGCCAGCAGTTACTCGGGGGTTAGCAATCAGCCCCAGCATTTT
>TRBD1|TRBV12-3/TRBV12-4|-|TRBJ2-7
CASSKGANEQYF
TGTGCCAGCAGTAAGGGGGCGAACGAGCAGTACTTC
>-|TRBV6-1|few|TRBJ1-2
CASKYATGDYGYTF
TGTGCCAGCAAGTACGCCACCGGGGACTATGGCTACACCTTC
>TRBD2|TRBV20-1|few|TRBJ2-4
CSATGTSGISKNIQYF
TGCAGTGCTACCGGGACTAGCGGGATCAGCAAAAACATTCAGTACTTC